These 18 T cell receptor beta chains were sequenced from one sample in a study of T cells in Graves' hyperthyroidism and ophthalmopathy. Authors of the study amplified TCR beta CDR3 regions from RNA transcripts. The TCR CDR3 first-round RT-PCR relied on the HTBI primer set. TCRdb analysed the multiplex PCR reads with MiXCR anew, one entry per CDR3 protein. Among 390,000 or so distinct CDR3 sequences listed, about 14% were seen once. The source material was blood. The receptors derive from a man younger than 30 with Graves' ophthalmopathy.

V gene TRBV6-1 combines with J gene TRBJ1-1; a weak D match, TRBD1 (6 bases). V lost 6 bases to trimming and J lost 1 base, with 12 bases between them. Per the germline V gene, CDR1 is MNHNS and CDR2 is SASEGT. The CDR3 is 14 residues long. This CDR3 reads CASRRGASNTEAFF. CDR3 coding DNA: TGTGCCAGCAGGAGGGGGGCCTCGAACACTGAAGCTTTCTTT.

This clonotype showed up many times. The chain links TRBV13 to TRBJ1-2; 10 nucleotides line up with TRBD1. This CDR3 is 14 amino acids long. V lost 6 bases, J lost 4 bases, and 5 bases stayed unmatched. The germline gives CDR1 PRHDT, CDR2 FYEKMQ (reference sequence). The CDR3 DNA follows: TGTGCCAGCAGACCGGGACAGGGGCTCTATGGCTACACCTTC. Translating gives CASRPGQGLYGYTF.

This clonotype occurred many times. The CDR3 nucleotides are TGTGCCAGCATGGGGAATTCACCCCTCCACTTT. This gives the protein CASMGNSPLHF. V gene TRBV6-1 combines with J gene TRBJ1-6; no clear D. Germline V gene sequence: CDR1 MNHNS, CDR2 SASEGT. The CDR3 is 11 residues long. Trimming cost V 7 bases and J 7 bases, with 5 bases left between them.

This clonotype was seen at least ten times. In DNA, the CDR3 is TGCGCCAGCAGCCGGGACGGGGGAGAGGGAGAGACCCAGTACTTC. Translating gives CASSRDGGEGETQYF. The chain employs TRBV5-1 and TRBJ2-5; D possibly corresponds to TRBD2 (6 bases). This CDR3 comprises 15 residues. V was shortened by 4 bases and J by 4 bases, with 17 bases between the two germline ends. From germline, CDR1 is SGHRS and CDR2 YFSETQ.

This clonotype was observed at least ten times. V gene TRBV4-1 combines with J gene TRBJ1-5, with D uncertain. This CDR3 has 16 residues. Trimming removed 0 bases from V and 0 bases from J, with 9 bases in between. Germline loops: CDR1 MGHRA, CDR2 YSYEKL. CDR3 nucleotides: TGCGCCAGCAGCCAAGAAGGGTCCTATAGCAATCAGCCCCAGCATTTT. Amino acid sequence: CASSQEGSYSNQPQHF.

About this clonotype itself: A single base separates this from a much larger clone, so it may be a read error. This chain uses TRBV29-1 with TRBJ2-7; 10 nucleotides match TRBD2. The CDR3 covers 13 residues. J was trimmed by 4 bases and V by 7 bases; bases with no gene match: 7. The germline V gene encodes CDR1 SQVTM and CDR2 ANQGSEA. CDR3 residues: CSAGGTSAYEQYF. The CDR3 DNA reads TGCAGCGCTGGAGGGACTAGCGCGTACGAGCAGTACTTC.

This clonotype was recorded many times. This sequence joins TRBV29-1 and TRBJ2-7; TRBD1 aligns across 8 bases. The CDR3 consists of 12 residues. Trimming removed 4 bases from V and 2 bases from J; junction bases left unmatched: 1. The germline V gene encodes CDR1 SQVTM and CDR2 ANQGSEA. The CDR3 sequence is CSVGDRTYEQYF. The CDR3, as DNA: TGCAGCGTTGGGGACAGGACCTACGAGCAGTACTTC.

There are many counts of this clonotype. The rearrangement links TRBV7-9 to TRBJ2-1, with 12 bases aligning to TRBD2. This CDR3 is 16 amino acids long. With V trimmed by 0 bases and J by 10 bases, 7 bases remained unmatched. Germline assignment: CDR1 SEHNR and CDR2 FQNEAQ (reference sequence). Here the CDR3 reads CASSLALAGGPDEQFF. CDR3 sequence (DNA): TGTGCCAGCAGCTTAGCGCTAGCGGGGGGGCCAGACGAGCAGTTCTTC.

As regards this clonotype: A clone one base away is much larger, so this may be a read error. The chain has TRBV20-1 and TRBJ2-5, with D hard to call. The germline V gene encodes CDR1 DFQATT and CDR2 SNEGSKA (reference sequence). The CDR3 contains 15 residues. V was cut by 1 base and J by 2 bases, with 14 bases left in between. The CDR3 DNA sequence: TGCAGTGCTAGAGTTTTTAGCAGGATGCAAGAGACCCAGTACTTC. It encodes CSARVFSRMQETQYF.

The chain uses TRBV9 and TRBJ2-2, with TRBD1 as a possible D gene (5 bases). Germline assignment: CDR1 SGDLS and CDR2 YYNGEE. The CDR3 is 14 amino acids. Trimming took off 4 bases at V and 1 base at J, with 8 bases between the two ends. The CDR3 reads CASSRQLNTGELFF. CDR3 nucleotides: TGTGCCAGCAGCAGACAGCTGAACACCGGGGAGCTGTTTTTT.

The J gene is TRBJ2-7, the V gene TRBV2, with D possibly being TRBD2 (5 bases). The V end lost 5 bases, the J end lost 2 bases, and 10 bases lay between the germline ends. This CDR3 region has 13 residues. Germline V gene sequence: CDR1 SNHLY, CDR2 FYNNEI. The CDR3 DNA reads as TGTGCCAGCAGTCCCAACGGGGCCTACGAGCAGTACTTC. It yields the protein CASSPNGAYEQYF.

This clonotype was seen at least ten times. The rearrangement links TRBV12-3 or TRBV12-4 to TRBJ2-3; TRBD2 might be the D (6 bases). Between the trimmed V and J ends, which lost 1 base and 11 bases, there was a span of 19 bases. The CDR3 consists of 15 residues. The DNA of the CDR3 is TGTGCCAGCAGTTTAGAGGCCGCAGGAGGGCTTGGGCAGTATTTT. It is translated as CASSLEAAGGLGQYF.

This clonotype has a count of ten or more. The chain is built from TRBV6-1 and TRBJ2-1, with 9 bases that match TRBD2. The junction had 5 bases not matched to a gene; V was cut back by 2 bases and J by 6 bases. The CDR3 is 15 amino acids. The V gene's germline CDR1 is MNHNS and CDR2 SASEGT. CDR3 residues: CASSEWREGGNEQFF. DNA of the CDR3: TGTGCCAGCAGTGAATGGCGGGAGGGCGGCAATGAGCAGTTCTTC.

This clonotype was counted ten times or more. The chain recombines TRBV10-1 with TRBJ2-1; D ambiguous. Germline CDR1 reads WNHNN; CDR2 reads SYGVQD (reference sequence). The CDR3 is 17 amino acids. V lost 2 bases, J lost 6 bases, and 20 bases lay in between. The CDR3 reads CASSEPIHSSFLNEQFF. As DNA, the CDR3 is TGCGCCAGCAGTGAGCCAATCCACTCTTCCTTCCTCAATGAGCAGTTCTTC.

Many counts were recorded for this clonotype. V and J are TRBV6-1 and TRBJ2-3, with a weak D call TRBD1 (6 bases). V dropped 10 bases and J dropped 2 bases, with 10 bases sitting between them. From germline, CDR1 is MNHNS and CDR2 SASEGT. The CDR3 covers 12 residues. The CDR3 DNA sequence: TGTGCCACAGGACAGAACACAGATACGCAGTATTTT. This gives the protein CATGQNTDTQYF.

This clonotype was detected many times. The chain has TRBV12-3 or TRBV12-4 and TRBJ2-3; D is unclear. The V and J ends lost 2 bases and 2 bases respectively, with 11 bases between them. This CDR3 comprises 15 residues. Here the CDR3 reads CASSLFGSYTDTQYF. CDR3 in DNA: TGTGCCAGCAGTTTATTTGGCAGCTACACAGATACGCAGTATTTT.

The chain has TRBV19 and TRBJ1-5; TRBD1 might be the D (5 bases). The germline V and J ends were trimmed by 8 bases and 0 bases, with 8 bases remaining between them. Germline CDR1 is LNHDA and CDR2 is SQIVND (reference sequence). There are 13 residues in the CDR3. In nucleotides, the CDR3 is TGTGCCAGTGATCAGGGTAGCAATCAGCCCCAGCATTTT. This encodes CASDQGSNQPQHF.

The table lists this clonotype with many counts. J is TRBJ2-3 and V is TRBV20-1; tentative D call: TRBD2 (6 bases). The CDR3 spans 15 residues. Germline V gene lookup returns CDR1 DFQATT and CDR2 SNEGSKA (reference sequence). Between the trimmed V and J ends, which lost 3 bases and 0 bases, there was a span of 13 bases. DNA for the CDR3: TGCAGTGCTAGGCAACTAGCTGTCAGCACAGATACGCAGTATTTT. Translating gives CSARQLAVSTDTQYF.